What follows are 12 T cell receptor beta chains derived from one specimen sequenced in a study of metastatic and nonmetastatic thyroid tumors. TCRdb re-called the PCR reads through MiXCR. Among some 28,000 clones listed, 3.5% to 4% were seen once. Patients were all untreated before their thyroid surgery. The sequenced material came from blood. The origin of the receptors is a male donor with papillary thyroid cancer or a benign thyroid nodule (not recorded which). Some clones in this sample may be carry-over from other donors' samples.

The rearrangement links TRBV20-1 to TRBJ2-7, with TRBD1 as a possible D gene (5 bases). Germline-derived CDR1 and CDR2 are DFQATT and SNEGSKA (reference sequence). The CDR3 totals 13 residues. V was clipped by 6 bases and J by 2 bases, with 14 bases between them. CDR3 bases: TGCAGTGCCACCCCCTACAGGACCTACGAGCAGTACTTC. Translated, it gives CSATPYRTYEQYF.

This clone was detected a few times. This chain joins TRBV14 and TRBJ1-3; 7 bases are a match to TRBD1. The germline V gene has CDR1 SGHDN and CDR2 FVKESK. Losses at the gene ends were 9 bases for V and 10 bases for J; bases not matched to a gene: 12. This CDR3 is built from 13 residues. The CDR3, as DNA: TGTGCCAGAAGCGCCCAACAGGGGTCGACCATATATTTT. It codes for CARSAQQGSTIYF.

The rearrangement uses TRBV2 and TRBJ2-7; no firm D call. Trimming removed 3 bases at V and 5 bases at J, with 11 bases between. The CDR3 sequence is 13 residues long. Germline values: CDR1 SNHLY, CDR2 FYNNEI. CDR3 loop: CASSDARKNEQYF. CDR3 DNA: TGTGCCAGCAGTGATGCACGTAAAAACGAGCAGTACTTC.

This clone was picked up many times. V and J are TRBV7-9 and TRBJ2-3; D is unresolved. Germline CDR1 SEHNR, CDR2 FQNEAQ (reference sequence). There are 11 residues in the CDR3. Deletions cut 6 bases from V and 2 bases from J, with 3 bases between. The CDR3 nucleotides are TGTGCCAGCAGTGACACAGATACGCAGTATTTT. It specifies CASSDTDTQYF.

This clone was observed at least ten times. The gene calls are TRBV9 and TRBJ2-3; TRBD2 agrees at 13 bases. The CDR3 has 18 residues. In germline, CDR1 is SGDLS, CDR2 YYNGEE. V shed 3 bases, J shed 0 bases, and the junction held 7 bases outside the gene matches. The CDR3 sequence: CASSAGTSGDRSTDTQYF. The CDR3 bases are TGTGCCAGCAGCGCCGGGACTAGCGGGGACCGTAGCACAGATACGCAGTATTTT.

This clone was seen many times. The chain recombines TRBV10-1 with TRBJ1-6; D remains unclear. Germline V gives CDR1 WNHNN, CDR2 SYGVQD (reference sequence). There are 17 residues in the CDR3. The V end lost 2 bases, the J end lost 3 bases, and 14 bases lay between the germline ends. The CDR3: CASSEGEEGNYNSPLHF. CDR3 coding DNA: TGCGCCAGCAGTGAGGGCGAAGAGGGAAACTATAATTCACCCCTCCACTTT.

Remarks on this clone: This sample also contains other DNA sequences that code for the same CDR3. The V call is TRBV27, the J call TRBJ1-2; tentative D call: TRBD1 (5 bases). The CDR3 consists of 12 residues. V was pared by 6 bases and J by 8 bases, with 13 bases between. In germline, CDR1 is MNHEY, CDR2 SMNVEV (reference sequence). The CDR3 protein is CASSSTGRGYTF. The CDR3 coding sequence is TGTGCCAGCAGCTCTACGGGGCGAGGCTACACCTTC.

The genes are TRBV5-1 and TRBJ2-3, with a possible D match to TRBD2 (6 bases). V shed 0 bases and J shed 5 bases, with 19 bases lying between them. In germline, CDR1 is SGHRS, CDR2 YFSETQ. This CDR3 is built from 17 residues. The DNA for the CDR3 is TGCGCCAGCAGCTTGGCCTATAAGGGAGGAGTAGAAGATACGCAGTATTTT. Translating gives CASSLAYKGGVEDTQYF. Full variable domain (outside the CDR3, taken from reference TRBV5-1 and TRBJ2-3): KAGVTQTPRYLIKTRGQQVTLSCSPISGHRSVSWYQQTPGQGLQFLFEYFSETQRNKGNFPGRFSGRQFSNSRSEMNVSTLELGDSALYLCASSLAYKGGVEDTQYFGPGTRLTVL.

This clone occurred many times. V usage is TRBV20-1 and J usage is TRBJ2-4, with D unclear. The CDR3 sequence is 15 residues long. Per the germline V gene, CDR1 is DFQATT and CDR2 is SNEGSKA (reference sequence). Deletions cut 4 bases from V and 1 base from J, with 14 bases between. The CDR3 sequence: CSATAQGMAKNIQYF. The CDR3 DNA follows: TGCAGTGCTACGGCTCAAGGGATGGCCAAAAACATTCAGTACTTC.

This clone was detected ten times or more. The V and J genes are TRBV28 and TRBJ1-5; D possibly corresponds to TRBD1 (5 bases). V lost 2 bases, J lost 4 bases, and 9 bases lay in between. This CDR3 comprises 14 residues. Germline assignment: CDR1 MDHEN and CDR2 SYDVKM. This CDR3 reads CASSLLGRNQPQHF. CDR3 DNA: TGTGCCAGCAGTTTACTGGGGCGGAATCAGCCCCAGCATTTT. The full variable domain, in which reference TRBV28 and TRBJ1-5 provide the parts outside the CDR3, is DVKVTQSSRYLVKRTGEKVFLECVQDMDHENMFWYRQDPGLGLRLIYFSYDVKMKEKGDIPEGYSVSREKKERFSLILESASTNQTSMYLCASSLLGRNQPQHFGDGTRLSIL.

This clone was found a few times. The chain is built from TRBV30 and TRBJ1-4; D uncertain. The CDR3 sequence is 13 residues long. Trimming shortened V by 1 base and J by 5 bases, and 8 bases separated the two germline ends. The germline CDR1 and CDR2 sequences are GTSNPN and SVGIG (reference sequence). CDR3 DNA sequence: TGTGCCTGGAGTGGAGGTGCCAATGAAAAACTGTTTTTT. Protein: CAWSGGANEKLFF.

The chain is built from TRBV6-1 and TRBJ2-5; TRBD1 might be the D (6 bases). The CDR3 is 15 amino acids. Trimming removed 6 bases from V and 9 bases from J, with 23 bases in between. The germline gives CDR1 MNHNS, CDR2 SASEGT. CDR3 nucleotide sequence: TGTGCCAGCAGCGACAGGACCCGGGCTAAACTGGCCCAGTACTTC. Its protein is CASSDRTRAKLAQYF.